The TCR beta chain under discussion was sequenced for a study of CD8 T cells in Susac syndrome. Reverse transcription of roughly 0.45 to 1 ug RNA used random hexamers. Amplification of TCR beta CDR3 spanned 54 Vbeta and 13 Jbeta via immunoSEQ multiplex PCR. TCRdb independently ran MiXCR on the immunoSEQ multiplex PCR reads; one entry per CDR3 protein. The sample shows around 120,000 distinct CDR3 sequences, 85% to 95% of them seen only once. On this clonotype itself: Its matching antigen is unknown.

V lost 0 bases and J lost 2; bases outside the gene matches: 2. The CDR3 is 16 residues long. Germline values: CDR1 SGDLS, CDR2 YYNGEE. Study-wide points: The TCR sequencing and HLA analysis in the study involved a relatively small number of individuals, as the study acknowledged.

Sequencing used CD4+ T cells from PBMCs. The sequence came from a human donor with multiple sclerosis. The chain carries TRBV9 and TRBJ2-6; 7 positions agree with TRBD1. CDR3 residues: CASSVGQGTGANVLTF. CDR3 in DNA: TGTGCCAGCAGCGTAGGACAGGGCACTGGGGCCAACGTCCTGACTTTC.